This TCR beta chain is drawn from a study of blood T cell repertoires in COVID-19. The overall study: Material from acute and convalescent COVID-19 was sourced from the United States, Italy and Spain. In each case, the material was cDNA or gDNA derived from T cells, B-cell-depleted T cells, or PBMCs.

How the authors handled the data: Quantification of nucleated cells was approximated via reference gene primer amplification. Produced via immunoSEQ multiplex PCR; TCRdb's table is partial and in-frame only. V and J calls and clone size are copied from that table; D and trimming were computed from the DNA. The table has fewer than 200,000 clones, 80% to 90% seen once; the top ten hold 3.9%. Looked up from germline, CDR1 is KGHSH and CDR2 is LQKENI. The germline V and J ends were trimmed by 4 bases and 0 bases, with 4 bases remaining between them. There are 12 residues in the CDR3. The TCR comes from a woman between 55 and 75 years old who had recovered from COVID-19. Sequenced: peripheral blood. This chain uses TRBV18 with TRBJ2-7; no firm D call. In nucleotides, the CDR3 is TGTGCCAGCTCACTGGCCTCCTACGAGCAGTACTTC. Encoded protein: CASSLASYEQYF. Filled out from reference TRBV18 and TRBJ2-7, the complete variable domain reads NAGVMQNPRHLVRRRGQEARLRCSPMKGHSHVYWYRQLPEEGLKFMVYLQKENIIDESGMPKERFSAEFPKEGPSILRIQQVVRGDSAAYFCASSLASYEQYFGPGTRLTVT.